Shown below are 24 T cell receptor beta chains from a single sample sequenced in a study of monozygotic twins with inflammatory bowel disease. TCRdb reprocessed the 5' RACE reads and keeps a single row for each CDR3 protein, giving no DNA. The sample has some 150,000 distinct CDR3 sequences. What was sequenced was blood. The receptors were gathered from a human donor with ulcerative colitis or Crohn's disease, or a healthy co-twin of an affected twin (not recorded which).

The gene calls are TRBV7-6 and TRBJ1-4. The CDR3 consists of 13 residues. Germline V gives CDR1 SGHVS, CDR2 FNYEAQ. The CDR3 sequence is CPSRFATNEKLFF. Supplemented by reference TRBV7-6 and TRBJ1-4, the full variable domain reads GAGVSQSPRYKVTKRGQDVALRCDPISGHVSLYWYRQALGQGPEFLTYFNYEAQQDKSGLPNDRFSAERPEGSISTLTIQRTEQRDSAMYRCPSRFATNEKLFFGSGTQLSVL.

This chain connects TRBV20-1 to TRBJ1-1. CDR1 and CDR2 from the germline V gene are DFQATT and SNEGSKA (reference sequence). The CDR3 sequence is 14 residues long. CDR3 sequence reads: CSAKKNQDLTEAFF.

This chain links TRBV19 with TRBJ1-2; the D call from TCRdb, TRBD1, cannot be confirmed without DNA. From germline, CDR1 is LNHDA and CDR2 SQIVND (reference sequence). The CDR3 spans 14 residues. The chain's CDR3 is CASTGTVDNYGYTF.

The V gene is TRBV30, the J gene TRBJ1-2. This CDR3 has 13 residues. The germline CDR1 and CDR2 sequences are GTSNPN and SVGIG (reference sequence). The CDR3 region is CAWSPQRVAGYTF.

The chain joins TRBV7-9 to TRBJ2-1; TCRdb selects TRBD1, and the lack of DNA leaves this call unchecked. Germline V lookup: CDR1 SEHNR, CDR2 FQNEAQ (reference sequence). This CDR3 has 15 amino acids. CDR3 sequence: CASSKPGQGSNEQFF.

The V and J genes are TRBV20-1 and TRBJ2-7; TCRdb reports TRBD2, a call that lacks DNA to check it against. The germline gives CDR1 DFQATT, CDR2 SNEGSKA (reference sequence). This CDR3 region has 13 residues. The CDR3 is CSAPAGGGYEQYF.

The chain uses TRBV14 and TRBJ1-5. This CDR3 spans 12 amino acids. From germline, CDR1 is SGHDN and CDR2 FVKESK. CDR3 residues: CASSQDVGPQHF.

V is TRBV7-6 and J is TRBJ1-6; TCRdb names TRBD1, which stays unverified in the absence of DNA. The germline V gene has CDR1 SGHVS and CDR2 FNYEAQ. CDR3 length: 12 amino acids. This CDR3 is CASSTRGGALHF.

V is TRBV7-2 and J is TRBJ2-1; TCRdb's D call, TRBD2, is unchecked because there is no DNA. There are 13 residues in the CDR3. Germline loops: CDR1 SGHTA, CDR2 FQGNSA. The CDR3 spells CASSPTPGLDGFF. Filled out from reference TRBV7-2 and TRBJ2-1, the complete variable domain reads GAGVSQSPSNKVTEKGKDVELRCDPISGHTALYWYRQSLGQGLEFLIYFQGNSAPDKSGLPSDRFSAERTGGSVSTLTIQRTQQEDSAVYLCASSPTPGLDGFFGPGTRLTVL.

V and J are TRBV30 and TRBJ2-7; with no DNA, the TCRdb D assignment of TRBD2 cannot be verified. Germline-derived CDR1 and CDR2 are GTSNPN and SVGIG (reference sequence). This CDR3 has 13 residues. The CDR3 loop is CAWNGLQAYEQYF.

The rearrangement links TRBV20-1 to TRBJ1-1. The CDR3 totals 12 residues. In germline, CDR1 is DFQATT, CDR2 SNEGSKA (reference sequence). CDR3 amino acids: CSARRTGPEAFF.

The chain recombines TRBV27 with TRBJ2-2. Germline V gene data show CDR1 as MNHEY and CDR2 as SMNVEV (reference sequence). The CDR3 extends over 17 amino acids. The CDR3 here is CASSLSTWLANTGELFF.

The chain is built from TRBV20-1 and TRBJ1-1; TCRdb proposes TRBD1, but this gene call is untestable without DNA. The CDR3 covers 13 residues. CDR1 DFQATT and CDR2 SNEGSKA come from the germline V gene (reference sequence). The CDR3 spells CSARGPANTEAFF.

The chain employs TRBV11-2 and TRBJ1-1. Germline loops: CDR1 SGHAT, CDR2 FQNNGV. The CDR3 consists of 16 residues. CDR3 in amino acids: CASRFGPLDRNPEAFF.

The chain joins TRBV5-4 to TRBJ2-5; TCRdb gives TRBD2 as the D gene, but with no DNA this cannot be confirmed. From germline, CDR1 is SGHNT and CDR2 YYREEE (reference sequence). The CDR3 is 13 residues long. CDR3 sequence: CASSFPPQETQYF.

The chain links TRBV5-1 to TRBJ2-7. Germline V CDR1 and CDR2: SGHRS, YFSETQ. The length of the CDR3 is 11 residues. This chain's CDR3 is CASRDSYEQYF.

The chain carries TRBV3-1 and TRBJ1-2. The CDR3 length is 13 residues. Germline-derived CDR1 and CDR2 are LGHDT and YNNKEL (reference sequence). The CDR3 protein is CASSQVVSSGYTF.

V usage is TRBV5-1 and J usage is TRBJ2-3; the D call from TCRdb, TRBD1, cannot be confirmed without DNA. CDR3 size: 15 residues. Germline V CDR1 and CDR2: SGHRS, YFSETQ. The CDR3 region is CASSLSGYGANTQYF.

The chain is built from TRBV5-1 and TRBJ2-3; TCRdb names TRBD1, which stays unverified in the absence of DNA. The CDR3 is 18 residues long. The germline V gene has CDR1 SGHRS and CDR2 YFSETQ. CDR3 loop: CASSLFPRGSGQTDTQYF.

V usage is TRBV10-3 and J usage is TRBJ1-2; without DNA, the TCRdb call of TRBD1 cannot be checked. This CDR3 is 20 amino acids long. Germline V gene lookup returns CDR1 ENHRY and CDR2 SYGVKD. CDR3 loop: CAISEGTIEQGGFLMHGYTF.

This chain uses TRBV27 with TRBJ2-3; TCRdb gives TRBD1 as the D gene, but with no DNA this cannot be confirmed. In germline, CDR1 is MNHEY, CDR2 SMNVEV (reference sequence). This CDR3 comprises 14 residues. CDR3 residues: CASTPAGSVDTQYF.

This chain connects TRBV5-1 to TRBJ2-1; TCRdb's D call of TRBD1 is untestable without DNA. Per the germline V gene, CDR1 is SGHRS and CDR2 is YFSETQ. The CDR3 totals 15 residues. The CDR3 reads CASSTGTLGRNEQFF. The whole variable domain, remainder taken from reference TRBV5-1 and TRBJ2-1, is KAGVTQTPRYLIKTRGQQVTLSCSPISGHRSVSWYQQTPGQGLQFLFEYFSETQRNKGNFPGRFSGRQFSNSRSEMNVSTLELGDSALYLCASSTGTLGRNEQFFGPGTRLTVL.

V is TRBV18 and J is TRBJ2-7. The length of the CDR3 is 12 residues. Germline CDR1 KGHSH, CDR2 LQKENI. The CDR3 loop reads CASSPPGYEQYF.

V gene TRBV20-1 combines with J gene TRBJ2-7; TCRdb's assignment of TRBD2 cannot be checked, as there is no DNA. The CDR3 extends over 14 amino acids. The germline CDR1 and CDR2 sequences are DFQATT and SNEGSKA (reference sequence). The CDR3 loop reads CSAGPGTSGYEQYF.